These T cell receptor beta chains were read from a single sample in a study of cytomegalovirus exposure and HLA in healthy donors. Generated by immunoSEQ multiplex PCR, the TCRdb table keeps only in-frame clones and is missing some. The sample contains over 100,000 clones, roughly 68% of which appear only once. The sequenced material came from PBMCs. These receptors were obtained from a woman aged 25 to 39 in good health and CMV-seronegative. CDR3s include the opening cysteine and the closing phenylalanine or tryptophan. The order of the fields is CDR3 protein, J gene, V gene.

CDR3 protein: CSSWAGETQYF; J gene: TRBJ2-5; V gene: TRBV29-1
CDR3 protein: CASGWVGGTEAFF; J gene: TRBJ1-1; V gene: TRBV2
CDR3 protein: CASSVGTGASNQPQHF; J gene: TRBJ1-5; V gene: TRBV7-2
CDR3 protein: CASSLLGLRSGANVLTF; J gene: TRBJ2-6; V gene: TRBV5-6
CDR3 protein: CASSPQSGYEQYF; J gene: TRBJ2-7; V gene: TRBV13
CDR3 protein: CASSPGDRTYEQYF; J gene: TRBJ2-7; V gene: TRBV27
CDR3 protein: CASSLLGQGVETQYF; J gene: TRBJ2-5; V gene: TRBV13
CDR3 protein: CASSSGQGEAFF; J gene: TRBJ1-1; V gene: TRBV28
CDR3 protein: CASSFEALSGANVLTF; J gene: TRBJ2-6; V gene: TRBV5-1
CDR3 protein: CASRHEPGQGYEQYF; J gene: TRBJ2-7; V gene: TRBV6-5
CDR3 protein: CASSDPRTSGETQYF; J gene: TRBJ2-5; V gene: TRBV25-1
CDR3 protein: CASSSLLAANTGELFF; J gene: TRBJ2-2; V gene: TRBV7-3
CDR3 protein: CATSRDPWTSGSADTQYF; J gene: TRBJ2-3; V gene: TRBV15